These 15 T cell receptor beta chains originate from one sample sequenced in a study of identical twins. One entry per CDR3 protein, called by TCRdb with MiXCR from the 5' RACE reads. The sample has 700,000 or so distinct CDR3 sequences, about 9.4% seen once; the top ten hold 0.75% to 1%. These data were also filed under a second study, of yellow fever vaccine responses in identical twins.

The sample comprised PBMCs. These receptors all stem from a woman aged 18-35 years in good health.

This clonotype was observed many times. This chain joins TRBV6-1 and TRBJ2-1; the D is unclear. Germline CDR1 and CDR2: MNHNS and SASEGT. V shed 10 bases and J shed 0 bases, with 10 bases lying between them. The CDR3 totals 13 residues. The DNA for the CDR3 is TGTGCCACCTCTGGCGCCTCCTACAATGAGCAGTTCTTC. Residues: CATSGASYNEQFF.

There are many counts of this clonotype. The genes are TRBV6-5 and TRBJ2-5; TRBD1 agrees at 10 bases. Germline lookup yields CDR1 MNHEY and CDR2 SVGAGI. The CDR3 sequence is 14 residues long. J lost 4 bases, V lost 4 bases, and 3 bases had no gene match. CDR3 nucleotides: TGTGCCAGCAGTTGGACAGGGGGGAGAGAGACCCAGTACTTC. Its protein is CASSWTGGRETQYF.

Here the CDR3 reads CASSRDRVGTEAFF. The CDR3 DNA follows: TGTGCCAGTAGCAGAGACAGGGTAGGAACTGAAGCTTTCTTT. This chain joins TRBV19 and TRBJ1-1; 7 nucleotides line up with TRBD1. V was clipped by 6 bases and J by 5 bases; unmatched bases: 9. This CDR3 contains 14 residues. CDR1 is LNHDA, CDR2 SQIVND, per germline (reference sequence).

The V and J genes are TRBV4-1 and TRBJ2-1, with D possibly called TRBD1 or TRBD2 (5 bases each). Germline CDR1 reads MGHRA; CDR2 reads YSYEKL. The CDR3 sequence is 22 residues long. The germline V and J ends were trimmed by 2 bases and 0 bases, with 29 bases remaining between them. DNA for the CDR3: TGCGCCAGCAGCCAAAACCGTCCCGGGGCGGAGGTGGGGTCCAGCTCCTACAATGAGCAGTTCTTC. Protein sequence: CASSQNRPGAEVGSSSYNEQFF.

The V and J genes are TRBV28 and TRBJ1-2; D call uncertain. Trimming took 6 bases from V and 2 from J, leaving 7 bases between them. Germline V gene sequence: CDR1 MDHEN, CDR2 SYDVKM. This CDR3 has 12 amino acids. The CDR3 here is CASREKNYGYTF. The CDR3, as DNA: TGTGCCAGCAGGGAGAAGAACTATGGCTACACCTTC.

The J gene is TRBJ1-5, the V gene TRBV30; TRBD1 might be the D (6 bases). Germline CDR1 reads GTSNPN; CDR2 reads SVGIG (reference sequence). Trimming cost V 3 bases and J 7 bases, with 16 bases left between them. This CDR3 comprises 14 residues. The CDR3 spells CAWSKGGIRQPQHF. CDR3 bases: TGTGCCTGGAGCAAAGGGGGAATAAGACAGCCCCAGCATTTT.

The CDR3 coding sequence is TGTGCCAGTAAGGGATCCCCACCAGAGACCCAGTACTTC. Translation gives CASKGSPPETQYF. The V and J genes are TRBV2 and TRBJ2-5; D remains unclear. The V and J ends lost 9 bases and 4 bases respectively, with 15 bases between them. The CDR3 contains 13 residues. CDR1 is SNHLY and CDR2 is FYNNEI in the germline V gene.

This clonotype was seen repeatedly, ten times or more. This chain links TRBV12-3 or TRBV12-4 with TRBJ1-1; 8 bases align to TRBD1. The length of the CDR3 is 16 residues. J was trimmed by 5 bases and V by 5 bases; bases with no gene match: 13. CDR3 sequence (DNA): TGTGCCAGCAGTCCGCAACGGACAGGGCAGGGGACTGAAGCTTTCTTT. Its protein product is CASSPQRTGQGTEAFF.

This clonotype has only a few counts. This chain uses TRBV2 with TRBJ2-3, with 10 bases that match TRBD2. Unmatched junction bases numbered 8, after V lost 1 base and J lost 1 base. The CDR3 is made up of 18 amino acids. CDR1 SNHLY and CDR2 FYNNEI come from the germline V gene. CDR3 loop: CASSEGLAGEVGTDTQYF. In DNA, the CDR3 is TGTGCCAGCAGTGAAGGCCTAGCGGGGGAAGTCGGCACAGATACGCAGTATTTT.

The CDR3 spells CASLLPETGHTLDKQFF. CDR3 coding DNA: TGTGCCAGCCTACTCCCAGAGACGGGACATACTCTGGATAAGCAGTTCTTC. This sequence joins TRBV7-8 and TRBJ2-1, with D possibly being TRBD1 (6 bases). The CDR3 contains 17 residues. Germline values: CDR1 SGHVS, CDR2 FQNEAQ. The V end was cut by 8 bases, the J end by 11 bases, with 31 bases between.

This clonotype was found many times. For the CDR3, the DNA is TGTGCCAGCAGTTTAGCCCTGGGGGGGGCGCGGGACCGGGAGCTGTTTTTT. Protein: CASSLALGGARDRELFF. The J gene is TRBJ2-2, the V gene TRBV12-3 or TRBV12-4; TRBD2 is a possible D gene (7 bases). The CDR3 is 17 amino acids. The germline V and J ends were trimmed by 0 bases and 9 bases, with 20 bases remaining between them.

The sample holds many counts of this clonotype. This rearrangement joins TRBV7-2 to TRBJ1-2, with D possibly being TRBD1 (6 bases). The CDR3 covers 16 residues. Trimming pared 5 bases from V and 0 bases from J, leaving 16 bases between. Germline CDR1 reads SGHTA; CDR2 reads FQGNSA. Here the CDR3 DNA reads TGTGCCAGCAGCCTACGGACAGTGCGAGCTAACTATGGCTACACCTTC. This translates into CASSLRTVRANYGYTF.

The rearrangement uses TRBV20-1 and TRBJ2-3; D remains unclear. With 3 bases removed from V and 2 bases from J, the gap between germline ends came to 6 bases. Germline values: CDR1 DFQATT, CDR2 SNEGSKA (reference sequence). CDR3 size: 12 residues. The CDR3: CSARAITDTQYF. CDR3 nucleotide sequence: TGCAGTGCTAGGGCAATCACAGATACGCAGTATTTT.

This chain connects TRBV6-4 to TRBJ2-7; D might be TRBD2 (6 bases). CDR1 and CDR2 (germline): MRHNA, SNTAGT. The CDR3 sequence is 14 residues long. The ends were cut back, 3 bases at V and 2 bases at J, with 11 bases in the middle. This CDR3 is CASSEEGEAYEQYF. The CDR3 region has the DNA TGTGCCAGCAGTGAGGAAGGGGAGGCCTACGAGCAGTACTTC.

This clonotype appeared a few times. The V gene is TRBV6-2 or TRBV6-3, the J gene TRBJ1-5; D is possibly TRBD1 (5 bases). The CDR3 extends over 14 amino acids. Germline CDR1 is MNHEY and CDR2 is SVGEGT. Between the trimmed V and J ends, which lost 6 bases and 5 bases, there was a span of 14 bases. CDR3 coding DNA: TGTGCCAGCAGACCCGACAGAACGTATCAGCCCCAGCATTTT. The encoded protein is CASRPDRTYQPQHF.